This T cell receptor beta chain is from a study of cytomegalovirus exposure and HLA in healthy donors. General study findings and limits: Using the classifier, cytomegalovirus status was reportedly diagnosed with high specificity and sensitivity.

Germline V CDR1 and CDR2: SGHRS, YFSETQ. The V segment lost 5 bases and the J segment 10 bases; nucleotides outside the gene matches: 12. The CDR3 is made up of 15 amino acids. The study ran its PCR with 60 Vbeta and 13 Jbeta primers. In the source study's methods: Later work found approximately 87 million unique TCR beta chains, with 10 million to 14 million shared. The data were produced by immunoSEQ multiplex PCR, yet TCRdb's version contains in-frame clones alone and is incomplete. D and trimming come from the DNA, and the V and J calls and clone size come from that table. The sample holds around 110,000 clones; less than 85% are singletons and the top ten take roughly 15%. With respect to this clone: Its antigen remains unidentified.

V and J are TRBV5-1 and TRBJ1-4, with TRBD1 matching over 9 bases. This sequence originates from a woman between 40 and 55 years old in good health and CMV-seropositive. The sequenced material came from PBMCs. The CDR3 nucleotides read TGCGCCAGCAGAGAACCCGGGACAGGGTTTGGAAAACTGTTTTTT. Translating gives CASREPGTGFGKLFF.